The text below deals with one T cell receptor beta chain. These data come from a study of T cell changes during pregnancy in multiple sclerosis. The length of the CDR3 is 15 residues. Germline CDR1 is SGHNT and CDR2 is YYREEE (reference sequence). The trim removed 7 bases at V and 4 bases at J, leaving 14 bases unmatched. Sequenced by immunoSEQ multiplex PCR; TCRdb stores in-frame clones only, minus some. The sample yields under 45,000 clones, roughly 90% seen once. V and J are TRBV5-4 and TRBJ2-7; 7 nucleotides line up with TRBD1. The sequence came from a female donor with multiple sclerosis, enrolled in a pregnancy study. The starting material was CD8+ T cells from peripheral blood mononuclear cells, obtained in the first trimester of pregnancy. In DNA, the CDR3 is TGTGCCAGCGCCGGAGGACAGGATTCAGGTTACGAGCAGTACTTC. It codes for CASAGGQDSGYEQYF.